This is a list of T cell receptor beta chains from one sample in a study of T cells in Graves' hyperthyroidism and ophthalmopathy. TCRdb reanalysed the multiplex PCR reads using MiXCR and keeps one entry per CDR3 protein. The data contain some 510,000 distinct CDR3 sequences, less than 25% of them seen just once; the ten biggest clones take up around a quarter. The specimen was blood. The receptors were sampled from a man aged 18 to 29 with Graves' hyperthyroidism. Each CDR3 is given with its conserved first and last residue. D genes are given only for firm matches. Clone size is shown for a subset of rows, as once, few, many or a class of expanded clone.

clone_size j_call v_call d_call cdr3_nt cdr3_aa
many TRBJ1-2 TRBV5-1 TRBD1 TGCGCCAGCAGCTCGGGACAGGGAGAGGGTGGCTACACCTTC CASSSGQGEGGYTF
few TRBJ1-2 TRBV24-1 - TGTGCCATCAGCAACGGGGTTGGCTACACCTTC CAISNGVGYTF
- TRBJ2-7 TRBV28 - TGTGCCAGCAGTTTTATTCAGGGATCGCGCGAGCAGTACTTC CASSFIQGSREQYF
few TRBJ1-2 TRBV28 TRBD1 TGTGCCAGCACCGGACAGGGTACTAACTATGGCTACACCTTC CASTGQGTNYGYTF
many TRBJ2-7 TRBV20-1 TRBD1 TGCAGTGCAACCGGGACAGAATCCTACGAGCAGTACTTC CSATGTESYEQYF
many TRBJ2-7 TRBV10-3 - TGTGCCATCAGCTCGGACGGGCGCCGCGAGCAGTACTTC CAISSDGRREQYF
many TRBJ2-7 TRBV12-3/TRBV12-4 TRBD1 TGTGCCAGCAGTTTTATTACAGGGGTTAAAGGATCCTACGAGCAGTACTTC CASSFITGVKGSYEQYF
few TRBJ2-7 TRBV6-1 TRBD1 TGTGCCAGCAGGCGGACAGGGGGAAGCTACGAGCAGTACTTC CASRRTGGSYEQYF
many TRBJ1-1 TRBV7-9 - TGTGCCAGCAGACCCACATGGGATTTGGGGAAAGCTTTCTTT CASRPTWDLGKAFF
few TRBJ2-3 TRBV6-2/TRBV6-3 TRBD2 TGTGCCAGCAGTTACGGTCTAGCGGGGGGCGTCGCCGATACGCAGTATTTT CASSYGLAGGVADTQYF
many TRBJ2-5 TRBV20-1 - TGCAGTGCTAGATTCAGCGGGGAGACCCAGTACTTC CSARFSGETQYF
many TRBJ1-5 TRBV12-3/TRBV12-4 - TGTGCCAGCAGCCTCGGACCGGGACAGCCCCAGCATTTT CASSLGPGQPQHF
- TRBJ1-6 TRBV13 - TGTGCCAGCAGCCAGGGTAGGGGTTCCCTTTCACCCCTCCACTTT CASSQGRGSLSPLHF
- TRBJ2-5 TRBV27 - TGTGCCAGCAGTTTATCGCGGATCCGAGAGACCCAGTACTTC CASSLSRIRETQYF
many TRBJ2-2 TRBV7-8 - TGTGCCAGCAGCTTGGTCGAAACCGGGGAGCTGTTTTTT CASSLVETGELFF
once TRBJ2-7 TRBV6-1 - TGTGCCGCTCGTCTTTCCTACGAGCAGTACTTC CAARLSYEQYF
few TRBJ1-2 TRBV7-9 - TGTGCCAGCAGTCCCGTCGGGGGGCCTTACCATGGCTACACCTTC CASSPVGGPYHGYTF
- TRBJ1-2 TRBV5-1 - TGCGCCAGCAGCTTAGACAGAAAAGCTCACTATGGCTACACCTTC CASSLDRKAHYGYTF
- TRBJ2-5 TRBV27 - TGTGCCAGCAGTTCCTTGGCCGACCGGACCCAGTACTTC CASSSLADRTQYF
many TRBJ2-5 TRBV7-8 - TGTGCCAGCAGCTTAATAGCACTAGCCGCAGGGACCCAGTACTTC CASSLIALAAGTQYF
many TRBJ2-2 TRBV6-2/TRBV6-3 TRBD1 TGTGCCAGCAGTTCACAGGGGGACACCGGGGAGCTGTTTTTT CASSSQGDTGELFF